A few counts support the clone carrying this TCR beta chain. Its antigen is currently unknown. TCRdb reanalysed the reads using MiXCR and keeps one entry per CDR3 protein. The profile covers 250,000 to 400,000 distinct CDR3 sequences, with roughly 25% appearing a single time and about 14% taken by the ten largest. The CDR3 covers 16 residues. V lost 0 bases and J 8 bases, leaving 17 bases between the germline ends. Germline V gene data show CDR1 as MNHEY and CDR2 as SVGEGT. The data were taken from a study of T cell repertoires in cytomegalovirus infection. The wider study: Recently identified HLA-C-restricted CMV epitopes were used, and well-studied HLA-B-restricted CMV epitopes were used as well. Matching HLA type and CMV infection were both indicated by public TCR beta signatures.

The study's findings and limits: HLA-C-restricted CMV clonotypes gave the most frequent clonotype in two of eight donors. Cumulative public TCR beta family frequency identified carriers of CMV plus the relevant HLA.

The receptor comes from a human donor in good health (CMV status not recorded). Some clones in this sample may be carry-over from other donors' samples. The chain recombines TRBV6-2 or TRBV6-3 with TRBJ2-1; D uncertain. The material sequenced was cultured PBMCs, taken from culture after CMV antigen stimulation. CDR3 in DNA: TGTGCCAGCAGTTACTCGAGCCACCGGGCCGTGGATGAGCAGTTCTTC. Amino acid sequence: CASSYSSHRAVDEQFF.